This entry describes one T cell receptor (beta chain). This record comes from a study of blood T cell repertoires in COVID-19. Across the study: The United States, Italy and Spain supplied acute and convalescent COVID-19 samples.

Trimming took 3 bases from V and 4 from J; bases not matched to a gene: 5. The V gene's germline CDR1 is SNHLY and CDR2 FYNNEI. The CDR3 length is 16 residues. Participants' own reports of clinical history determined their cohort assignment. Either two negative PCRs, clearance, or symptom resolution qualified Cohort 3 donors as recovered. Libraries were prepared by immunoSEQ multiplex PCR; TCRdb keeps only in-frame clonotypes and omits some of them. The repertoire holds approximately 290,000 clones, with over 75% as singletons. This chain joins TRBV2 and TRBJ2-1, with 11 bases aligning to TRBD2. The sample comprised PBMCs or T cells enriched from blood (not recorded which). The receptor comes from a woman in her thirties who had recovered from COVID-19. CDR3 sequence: CASSDLAGGRYNEQFF. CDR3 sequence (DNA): TGTGCCAGCAGTGACCTAGCGGGGGGTAGGTACAATGAGCAGTTCTTC.